This entry describes one T cell receptor (beta chain). Antigen: not known. The template used for profiling TCR beta VDJ and CDR3 was genomic DNA. MiXCR, run by TCRdb on the reads, gives a single entry per CDR3 protein. Among 150,000 to 200,000 distinct CDR3 sequences listed, about 64% were seen once. The sample originates from a study of CD8+CD57+ T cells in acquired aplastic anemia. Whole-study context: When averaged, DNA from sorted CD4+ and CD8+ cells came to 2.5 to 3.5 ug. General study points: Patients had twenty-nine CD8+ CDR3 sequences in common with controls (the shared set).

Per the germline V gene, CDR1 is SEHNR and CDR2 is FQNEAQ (reference sequence). This CDR3 has 15 amino acids. Trimming at V came to 2 bases and at J to 8 bases, leaving 7 bases not matched to a gene. Sample: sorted CD4+, CD8+, or CD8+CD57+ T cells (not recorded which) from PBMCs. The genes are TRBV7-9 and TRBJ1-4, with 8 bases that match TRBD1. This clonotype was sampled from a human donor with severe aplastic anemia or a healthy control (not recorded which). The DNA for the CDR3 is TGTGCCAGCAGCTTAAGTGGACAGGGAAGCGAAAAACTGTTTTTT. Its translation: CASSLSGQGSEKLFF.